Detailed here is one T cell receptor beta chain. Assay used: immunoSEQ multiplex PCR; TCRdb lists only in-frame clones, some missing. The sample has 150,000 or so clones; 80% are singletons. The length of the CDR3 is 16 residues. Germline CDR1 MNHNY, CDR2 SVGAGI (reference sequence). Trimming took 6 bases from V and 5 from J; bases not matched to a gene: 13. The sample is drawn from a study of blood T cell repertoires in COVID-19. Specimen: peripheral blood. This receptor was obtained from a man aged 55 to 70 with acute or convalescent COVID-19. J is TRBJ2-5 and V is TRBV6-6, with 9 positions matching TRBD1. CDR3 nucleotides: TGTGCCAGCAGCTTTGGACAGGGGACCGGTTCGGAGACCCAGTACTTC. Translated: CASSFGQGTGSETQYF.